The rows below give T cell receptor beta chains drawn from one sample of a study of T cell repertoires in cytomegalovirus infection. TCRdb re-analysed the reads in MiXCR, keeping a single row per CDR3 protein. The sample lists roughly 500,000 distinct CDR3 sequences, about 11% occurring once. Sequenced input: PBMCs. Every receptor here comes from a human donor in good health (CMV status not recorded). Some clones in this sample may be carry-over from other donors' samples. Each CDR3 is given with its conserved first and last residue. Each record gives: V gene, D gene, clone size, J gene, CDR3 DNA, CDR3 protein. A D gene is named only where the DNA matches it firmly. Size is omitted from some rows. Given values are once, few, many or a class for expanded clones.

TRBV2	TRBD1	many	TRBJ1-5	TGTGCCAGCAGACAGGGGCTTGATCAGCCCCAGCATTTT	CASRQGLDQPQHF
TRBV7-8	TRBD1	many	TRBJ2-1	TGTGCCAGCAGTTCCGACAGGGGTCGCTACAATGAGCAGTTCTTC	CASSSDRGRYNEQFF
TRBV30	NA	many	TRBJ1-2	TGTGCCTGGAGCCCAGGGACGGTCTATGGCTACACCTTC	CAWSPGTVYGYTF
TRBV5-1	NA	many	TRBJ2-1	TGCGCCAGCAGCCGGACCCTGGATGAGCAGTTCTTC	CASSRTLDEQFF
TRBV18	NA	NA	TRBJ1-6	TGTGCCAGCTCACCGGGACTTGACAATTCACCCCTCCACTTT	CASSPGLDNSPLHF
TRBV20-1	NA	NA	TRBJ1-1	TGCAGTGCTAGGCCCCCGGTGAACACTGAAGCTTTCTTT	CSARPPVNTEAFF
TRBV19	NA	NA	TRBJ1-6	TGTGCCAGTAGTATTGGGGGTAACGGGAATTCACCCCTCCACTTT	CASSIGGNGNSPLHF
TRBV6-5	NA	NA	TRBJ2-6	TGTGCCAGCAGTTACTCGGCGGTGCTCGGCTCTGGGGCCAACGTCCTGACTTTC	CASSYSAVLGSGANVLTF
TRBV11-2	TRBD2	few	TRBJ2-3	TGTGCCAGCAGTTATACTAGCGGGGGACTCGGGGATACGCAGTATTTT	CASSYTSGGLGDTQYF
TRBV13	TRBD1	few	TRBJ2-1	TGTGCCAGCAGCGTGACAGGGTTGTACAATGAGCAGTTCTTC	CASSVTGLYNEQFF
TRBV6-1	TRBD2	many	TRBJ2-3	TGTGCCAGCAGTGAGGGGCTTCTAGCGGGAGTGTACACAGATACGCAGTATTTT	CASSEGLLAGVYTDTQYF
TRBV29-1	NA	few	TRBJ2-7	TGCAGCGTTGTGCAGGGGCTGAACTACGAGCAGTACTTC	CSVVQGLNYEQYF
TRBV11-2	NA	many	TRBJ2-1	TGTGCCAGCAGCTCCCTGACTCGATCGTACAATGAGCAGTTCTTC	CASSSLTRSYNEQFF
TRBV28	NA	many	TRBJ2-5	TGTGCCAGCAGTTTCCCCAATTGGACCCAGTACTTC	CASSFPNWTQYF
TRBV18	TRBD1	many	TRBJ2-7	TGTGCCAGCTCCCGCTTACAGGGGGAAGAGTACGAGCAGTACTTC	CASSRLQGEEYEQYF
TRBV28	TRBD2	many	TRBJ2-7	TGTGCCAGCAGGAGGGAGGGACGGGAGTACTACGAGCAGTACTTC	CASRREGREYYEQYF
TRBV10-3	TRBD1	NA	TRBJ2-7	TGTGCCATCAGTGGGGGGACAGCGCTGACCAAAGAGCAGTACTTC	CAISGGTALTKEQYF
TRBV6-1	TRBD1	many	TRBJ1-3	TGTGCCAGCAGAGCGACAGGGCTCGCTGGAAACACCATATATTTT	CASRATGLAGNTIYF
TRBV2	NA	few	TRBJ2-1	TGTGCCAGCAGTGGTACCAGGGCACCCTACAATGAGCAGTTCTTC	CASSGTRAPYNEQFF
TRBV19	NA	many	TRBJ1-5	TGTGCCAGTAGACGGGCTAGAGACAATCAGCCCCAGCATTTT	CASRRARDNQPQHF
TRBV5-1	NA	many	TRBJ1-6	TGCGCCAGCAGCTTAGCACAGGGTAACTCACCCCTCCACTTT	CASSLAQGNSPLHF
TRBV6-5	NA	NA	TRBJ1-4	TGTGCCAGCAGTTACTCGAAGGCTGGGGGGAGGTTGTCGAATGAAAAACTGTTTTTT	CASSYSKAGGRLSNEKLFF
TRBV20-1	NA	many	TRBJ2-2	TGCAGTGCTAGAGCCTTTAACACCGGGGAGCTGTTTTTT	CSARAFNTGELFF
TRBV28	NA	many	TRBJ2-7	TGTGCCAGCAGTTTATCCGGCGGTCCCACCTACGAGCAGTACTTC	CASSLSGGPTYEQYF
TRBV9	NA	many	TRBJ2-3	TGTGCCAGCAGCGAACGGAGCGGAACAGATACGCAGTATTTT	CASSERSGTDTQYF
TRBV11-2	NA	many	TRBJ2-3	TGTGCCTCCACTTGGGACGGGGCCCTCCCAGATACGCAGTATTTT	CASTWDGALPDTQYF
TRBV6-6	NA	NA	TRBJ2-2	TGTGCCAGCAGGCTAATAGGGGGAACCGGGGAGCTGTTTTTT	CASRLIGGTGELFF
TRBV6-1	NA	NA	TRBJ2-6	TGTGCCAGCAGTGAATCAGCCCGCTCTGGGGCCAACGTCCTGACTTTC	CASSESARSGANVLTF
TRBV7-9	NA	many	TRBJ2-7	TGTGCCAGCAGCTTAACAGCGCCAACCACCTACGAGCAGTACTTC	CASSLTAPTTYEQYF
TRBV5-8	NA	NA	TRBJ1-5	TGTGCCAGCAGCTTGGGGGCCCGGGGGGTTTGGAGCAATCAGCCCCAGCATTTT	CASSLGARGVWSNQPQHF
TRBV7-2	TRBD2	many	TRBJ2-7	TGTGCCAGCAGCTATGGGCGGGAGGCACCATACGAGCAGTACTTC	CASSYGREAPYEQYF
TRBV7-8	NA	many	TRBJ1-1	TGTGCCAGCCTCGGCAGGGAGGCTGAAGCTTTCTTT	CASLGREAEAFF
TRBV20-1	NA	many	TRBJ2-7	TGCAGTGCGGTTACGGGACTTAAGCCTTCCGAGCAGTACTTC	CSAVTGLKPSEQYF
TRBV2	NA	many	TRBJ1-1	TGTGCCGTGCGGGGAACTGAAGCTTTCTTT	CAVRGTEAFF
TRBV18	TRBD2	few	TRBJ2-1	TGTGCCAGCTCACCAGGGTATAGCGGGGGGCCCCTTATCTCCTACAATGAGCAGTTCTTC	CASSPGYSGGPLISYNEQFF